The following is a T cell receptor beta chain sequence with its context. The record originates from a study of OX40 agonist ivuxolimab in advanced cancers. Generated by immunoSEQ multiplex PCR, the TCRdb table keeps only in-frame clones and is missing some. The sample has approximately 74,000 clones; around 90% are singletons. CDR3 length equals 15 residues. With V trimmed by 0 bases and J by 5 bases, 3 bases remained unmatched. CDR1 is LGHNA, CDR2 YSLEER, per germline. The TCR was taken from an adult with an advanced solid tumor such as melanoma, head and neck, liver or kidney cancer. The chain combines TRBV4-3 with TRBJ2-1, with 8 bases lining up with TRBD2. The sample consisted of CD4+ or CD8+ T cells sorted from blood, taken in a trial of the OX40 agonist ivuxolimab. This CDR3 is CASSQELAGHNEQFF. CDR3 bases: TGCGCCAGCAGCCAAGAGCTAGCGGGCCACAATGAGCAGTTCTTC.